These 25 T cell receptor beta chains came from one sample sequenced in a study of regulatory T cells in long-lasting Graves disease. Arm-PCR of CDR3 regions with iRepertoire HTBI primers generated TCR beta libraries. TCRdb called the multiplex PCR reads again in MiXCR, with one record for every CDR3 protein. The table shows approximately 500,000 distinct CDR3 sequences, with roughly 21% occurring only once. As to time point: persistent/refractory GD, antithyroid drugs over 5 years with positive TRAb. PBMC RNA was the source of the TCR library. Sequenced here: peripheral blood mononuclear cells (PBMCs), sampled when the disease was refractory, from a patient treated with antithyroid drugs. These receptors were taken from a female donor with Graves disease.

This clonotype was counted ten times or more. The CDR3 region is CASSTTGLGNEKLFF. The CDR3, as DNA: TGTGCCAGCAGTACGACAGGGCTGGGTAATGAAAAACTGTTTTTT. The gene calls are TRBV12-3 or TRBV12-4 and TRBJ1-4; 7 bases line up with TRBD1. The CDR3 runs 15 residues. After removal of 5 bases from V and 4 bases from J, the junction contained 7 bases not matched to a gene.

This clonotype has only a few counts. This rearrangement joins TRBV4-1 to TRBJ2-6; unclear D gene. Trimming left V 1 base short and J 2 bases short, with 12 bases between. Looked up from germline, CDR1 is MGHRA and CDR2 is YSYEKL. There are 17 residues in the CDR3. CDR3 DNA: TGCGCCAGCAGCCAAGGGGCAGTTTTCACTGGGGCCAACGTCCTGACTTTC. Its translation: CASSQGAVFTGANVLTF.

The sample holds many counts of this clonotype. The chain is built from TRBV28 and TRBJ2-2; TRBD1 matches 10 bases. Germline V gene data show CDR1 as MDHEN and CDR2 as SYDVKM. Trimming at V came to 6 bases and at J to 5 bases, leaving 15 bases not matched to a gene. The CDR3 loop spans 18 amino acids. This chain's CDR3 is CASRPLRDRGGWTGELFF. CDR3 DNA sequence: TGTGCCAGCAGACCACTCCGGGACAGGGGTGGGTGGACCGGGGAGCTGTTTTTT.

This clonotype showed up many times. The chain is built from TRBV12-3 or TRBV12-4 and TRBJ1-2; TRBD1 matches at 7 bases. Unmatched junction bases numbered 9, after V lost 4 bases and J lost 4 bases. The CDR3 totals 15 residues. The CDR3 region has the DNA TGTGCCAGCAGTTCCCGGGACAGCCGATTCTATGGCTACACCTTC. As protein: CASSSRDSRFYGYTF.

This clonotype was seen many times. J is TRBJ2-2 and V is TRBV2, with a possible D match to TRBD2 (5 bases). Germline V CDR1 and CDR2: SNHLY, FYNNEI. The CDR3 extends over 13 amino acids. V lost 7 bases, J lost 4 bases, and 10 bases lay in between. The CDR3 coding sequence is TGTGCCAGCAAGTCGGGGTTCACCGGGGAGCTGTTTTTT. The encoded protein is CASKSGFTGELFF.

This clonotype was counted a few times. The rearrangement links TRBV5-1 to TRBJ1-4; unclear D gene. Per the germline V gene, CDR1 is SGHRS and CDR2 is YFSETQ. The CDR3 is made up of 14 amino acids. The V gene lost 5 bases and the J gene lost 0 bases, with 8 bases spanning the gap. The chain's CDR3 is CASSQAATNEKLFF. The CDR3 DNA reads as TGCGCCAGCAGTCAAGCTGCAACTAATGAAAAACTGTTTTTT. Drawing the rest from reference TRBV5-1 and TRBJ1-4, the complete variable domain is KAGVTQTPRYLIKTRGQQVTLSCSPISGHRSVSWYQQTPGQGLQFLFEYFSETQRNKGNFPGRFSGRQFSNSRSEMNVSTLELGDSALYLCASSQAATNEKLFFGSGTQLSVL.

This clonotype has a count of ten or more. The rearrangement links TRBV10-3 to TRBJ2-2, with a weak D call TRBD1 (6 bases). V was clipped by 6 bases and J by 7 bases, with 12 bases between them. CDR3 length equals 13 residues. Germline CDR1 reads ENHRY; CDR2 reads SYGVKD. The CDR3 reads CAIRQGRDGELFF. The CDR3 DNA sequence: TGTGCCATCAGACAGGGCCGGGACGGGGAGCTGTTTTTT.

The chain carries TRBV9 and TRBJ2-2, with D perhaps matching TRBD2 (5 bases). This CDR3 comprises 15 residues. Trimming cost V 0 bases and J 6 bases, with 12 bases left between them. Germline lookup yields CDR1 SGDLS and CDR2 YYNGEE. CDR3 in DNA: TGTGCCAGCAGCGTAGGGGTGGGAGTCGCCGGGGAGCTGTTTTTT. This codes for CASSVGVGVAGELFF.

Here the CDR3 DNA reads TGTGCCAGCAGCGTAGGCAGCTATAATTCACCCCTCCACTTT. It is translated as CASSVGSYNSPLHF. The chain has TRBV9 and TRBJ1-6; no clear D. The CDR3 runs to 14 residues. Trimming left V 0 bases short and J 3 bases short, with 4 bases between. CDR1 and CDR2 from the germline V gene are SGDLS and YYNGEE.

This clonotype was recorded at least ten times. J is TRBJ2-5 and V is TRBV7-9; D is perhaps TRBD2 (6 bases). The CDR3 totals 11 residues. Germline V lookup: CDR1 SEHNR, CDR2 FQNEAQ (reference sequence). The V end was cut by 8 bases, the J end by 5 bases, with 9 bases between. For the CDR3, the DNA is TGTGCCAGCCGTCGGGGGGAGACCCAGTACTTC. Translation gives CASRRGETQYF.

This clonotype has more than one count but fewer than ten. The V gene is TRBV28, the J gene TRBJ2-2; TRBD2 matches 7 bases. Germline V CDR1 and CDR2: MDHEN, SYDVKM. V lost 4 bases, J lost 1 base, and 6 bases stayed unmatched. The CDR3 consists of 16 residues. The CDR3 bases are TGTGCCAGCAGTTCGGGGGGACGGGAGAACACCGGGGAGCTGTTTTTT. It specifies CASSSGGRENTGELFF. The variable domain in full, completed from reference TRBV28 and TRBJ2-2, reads DVKVTQSSRYLVKRTGEKVFLECVQDMDHENMFWYRQDPGLGLRLIYFSYDVKMKEKGDIPEGYSVSREKKERFSLILESASTNQTSMYLCASSSGGRENTGELFFGEGSRLTVL.

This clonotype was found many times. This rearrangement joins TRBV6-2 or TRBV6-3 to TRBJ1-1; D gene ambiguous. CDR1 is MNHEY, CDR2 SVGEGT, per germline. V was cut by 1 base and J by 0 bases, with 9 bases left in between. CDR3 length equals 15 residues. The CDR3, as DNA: TGTGCCAGCAGTTACTTTGGAATGATGAACACTGAAGCTTTCTTT. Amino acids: CASSYFGMMNTEAFF.

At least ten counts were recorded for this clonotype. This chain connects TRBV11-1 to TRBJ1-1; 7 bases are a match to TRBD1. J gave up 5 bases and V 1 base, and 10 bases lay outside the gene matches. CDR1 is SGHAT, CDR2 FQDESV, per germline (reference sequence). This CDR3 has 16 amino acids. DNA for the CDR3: TGTGCCAGCAGCTTAGATGGTCGACAGGGACTTACTGAAGCTTTCTTT. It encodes CASSLDGRQGLTEAFF.

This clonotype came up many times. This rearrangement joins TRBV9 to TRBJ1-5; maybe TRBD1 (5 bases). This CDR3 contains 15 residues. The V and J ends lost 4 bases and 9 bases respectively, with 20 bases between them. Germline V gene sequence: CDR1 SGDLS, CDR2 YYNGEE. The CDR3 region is CASSSYRTGQGPQHF. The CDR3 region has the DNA TGTGCCAGCAGCAGCTACAGAACAGGCCAGGGGCCCCAGCATTTT.

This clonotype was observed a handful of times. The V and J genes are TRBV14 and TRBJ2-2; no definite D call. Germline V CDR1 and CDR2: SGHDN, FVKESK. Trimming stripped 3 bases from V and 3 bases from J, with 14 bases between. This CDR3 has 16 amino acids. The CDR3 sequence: CASSHHFALDTGELFF. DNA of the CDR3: TGTGCCAGCAGCCACCACTTTGCACTCGACACCGGGGAGCTGTTTTTT.

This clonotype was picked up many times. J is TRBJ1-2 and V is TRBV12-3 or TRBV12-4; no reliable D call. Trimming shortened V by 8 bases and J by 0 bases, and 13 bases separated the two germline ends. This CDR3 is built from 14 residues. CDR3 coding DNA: TGTGCCAGCGCCCTGGACCCGCCTAACTATGGCTACACCTTC. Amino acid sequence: CASALDPPNYGYTF.

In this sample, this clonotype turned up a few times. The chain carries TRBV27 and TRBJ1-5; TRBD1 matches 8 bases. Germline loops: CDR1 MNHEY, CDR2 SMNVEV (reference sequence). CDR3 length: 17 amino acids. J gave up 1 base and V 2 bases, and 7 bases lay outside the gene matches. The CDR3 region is CASSLLGTGRSNQPQHF. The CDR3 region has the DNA TGTGCCAGCAGTTTACTTGGGACAGGCAGGAGCAATCAGCCCCAGCATTTT.

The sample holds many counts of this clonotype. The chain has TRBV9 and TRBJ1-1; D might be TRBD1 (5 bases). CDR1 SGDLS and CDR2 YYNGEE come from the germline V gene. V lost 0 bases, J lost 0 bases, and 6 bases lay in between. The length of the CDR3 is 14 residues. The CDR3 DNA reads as TGTGCCAGCAGCGTAGGGACATTGAACACTGAAGCTTTCTTT. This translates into CASSVGTLNTEAFF.

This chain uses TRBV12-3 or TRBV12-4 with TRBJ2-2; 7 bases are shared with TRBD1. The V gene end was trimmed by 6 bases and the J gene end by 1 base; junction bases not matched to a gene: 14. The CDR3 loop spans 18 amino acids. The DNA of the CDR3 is TGTGCCAGCAGCCCCCGGGCCTTCTGGACAGGGAACACCGGGGAGCTGTTTTTT. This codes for CASSPRAFWTGNTGELFF.

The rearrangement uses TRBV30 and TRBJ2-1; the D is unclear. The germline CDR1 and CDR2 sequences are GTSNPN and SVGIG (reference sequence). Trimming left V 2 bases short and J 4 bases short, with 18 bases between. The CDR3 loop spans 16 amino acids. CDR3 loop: CAWSSRTRWGYNEQFF. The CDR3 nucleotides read TGTGCCTGGAGTTCTCGGACGCGGTGGGGATACAATGAGCAGTTCTTC.

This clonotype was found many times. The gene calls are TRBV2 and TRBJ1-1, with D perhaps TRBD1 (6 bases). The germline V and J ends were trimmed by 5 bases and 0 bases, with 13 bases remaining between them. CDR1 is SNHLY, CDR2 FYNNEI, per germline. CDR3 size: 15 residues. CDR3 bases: TGTGCCAGCAGTTGGACAGTAAGCCTGAACACTGAAGCTTTCTTT. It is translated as CASSWTVSLNTEAFF. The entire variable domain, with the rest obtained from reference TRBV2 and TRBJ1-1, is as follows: EPEVTQTPSHQVTQMGQEVILRCVPISNHLYFYWYRQILGQKVEFLVSFYNNEISEKSEIFDDQFSVERPDGSNFTLKIRSTKLEDSAMYFCASSWTVSLNTEAFFGQGTRLTVV.

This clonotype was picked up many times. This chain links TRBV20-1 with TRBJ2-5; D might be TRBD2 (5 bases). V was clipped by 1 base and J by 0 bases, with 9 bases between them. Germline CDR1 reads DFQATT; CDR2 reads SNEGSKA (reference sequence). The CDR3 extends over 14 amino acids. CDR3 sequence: CSARAEADQETQYF. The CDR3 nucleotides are TGCAGTGCTAGAGCGGAGGCGGACCAAGAGACCCAGTACTTC.

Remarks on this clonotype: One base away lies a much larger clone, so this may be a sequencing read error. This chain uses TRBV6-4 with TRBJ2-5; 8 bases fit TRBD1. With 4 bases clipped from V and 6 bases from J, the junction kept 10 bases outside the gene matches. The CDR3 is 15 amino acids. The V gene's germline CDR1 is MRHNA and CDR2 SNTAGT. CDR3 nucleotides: TGTGCCAGCAGTGGTCTCCAGGGGGCGGGGAAGACCCAGTACTTC. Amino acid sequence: CASSGLQGAGKTQYF.

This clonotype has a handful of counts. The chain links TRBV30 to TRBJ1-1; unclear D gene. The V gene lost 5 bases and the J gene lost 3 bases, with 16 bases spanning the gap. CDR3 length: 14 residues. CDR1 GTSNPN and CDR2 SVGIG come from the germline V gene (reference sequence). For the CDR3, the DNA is TGTGCCTGGTCCCGCGGCGGCGCGGACACTGAAGCTTTCTTT. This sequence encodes CAWSRGGADTEAFF.

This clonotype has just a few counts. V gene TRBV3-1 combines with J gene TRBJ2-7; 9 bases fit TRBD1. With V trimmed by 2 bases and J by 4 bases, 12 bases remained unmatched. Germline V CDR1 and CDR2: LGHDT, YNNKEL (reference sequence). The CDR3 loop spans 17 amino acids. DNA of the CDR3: TGTGCCAGCAGCCAAACCAGACTGGACAGGGGTTCGTACGAGCAGTACTTC. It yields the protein CASSQTRLDRGSYEQYF.